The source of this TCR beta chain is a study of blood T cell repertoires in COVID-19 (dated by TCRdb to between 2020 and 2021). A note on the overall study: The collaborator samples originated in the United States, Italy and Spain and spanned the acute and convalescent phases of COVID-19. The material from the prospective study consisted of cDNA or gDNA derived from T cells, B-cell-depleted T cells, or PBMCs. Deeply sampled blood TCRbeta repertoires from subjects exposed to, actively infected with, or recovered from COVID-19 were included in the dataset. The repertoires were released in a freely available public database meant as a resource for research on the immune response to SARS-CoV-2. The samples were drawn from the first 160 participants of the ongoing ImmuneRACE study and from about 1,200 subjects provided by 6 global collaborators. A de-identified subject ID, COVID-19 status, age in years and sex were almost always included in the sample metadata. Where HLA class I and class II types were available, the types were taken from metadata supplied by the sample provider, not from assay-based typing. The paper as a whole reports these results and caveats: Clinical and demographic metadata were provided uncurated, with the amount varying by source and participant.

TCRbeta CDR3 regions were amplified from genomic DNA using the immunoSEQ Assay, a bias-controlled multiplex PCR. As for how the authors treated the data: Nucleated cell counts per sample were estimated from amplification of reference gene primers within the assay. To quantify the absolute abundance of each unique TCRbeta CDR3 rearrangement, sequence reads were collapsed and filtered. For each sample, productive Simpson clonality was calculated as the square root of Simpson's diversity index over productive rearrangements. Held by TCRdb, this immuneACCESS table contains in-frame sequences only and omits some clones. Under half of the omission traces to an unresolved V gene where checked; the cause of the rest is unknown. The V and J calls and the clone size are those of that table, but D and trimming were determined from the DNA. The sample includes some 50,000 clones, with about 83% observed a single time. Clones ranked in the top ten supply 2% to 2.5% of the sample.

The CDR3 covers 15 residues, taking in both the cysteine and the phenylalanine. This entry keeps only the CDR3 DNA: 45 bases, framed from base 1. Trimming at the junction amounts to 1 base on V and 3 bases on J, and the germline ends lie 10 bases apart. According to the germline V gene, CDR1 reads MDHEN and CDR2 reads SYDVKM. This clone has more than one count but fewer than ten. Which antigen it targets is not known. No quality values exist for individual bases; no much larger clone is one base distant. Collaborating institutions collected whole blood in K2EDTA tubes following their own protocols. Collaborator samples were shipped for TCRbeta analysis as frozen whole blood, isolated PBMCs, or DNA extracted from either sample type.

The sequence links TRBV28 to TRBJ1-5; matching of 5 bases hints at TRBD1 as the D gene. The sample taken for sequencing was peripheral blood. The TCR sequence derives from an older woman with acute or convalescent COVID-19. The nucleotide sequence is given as TGTGCCAGCAGTTTATTGGGGCCGCTCAATCAGCCCCAGCATTTT. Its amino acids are CASSLLGPLNQPQHF. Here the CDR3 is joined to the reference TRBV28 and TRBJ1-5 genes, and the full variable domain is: DVKVTQSSRYLVKRTGEKVFLECVQDMDHENMFWYRQDPGLGLRLIYFSYDVKMKEKGDIPEGYSVSREKKERFSLILESASTNQTSMYLCASSLLGPLNQPQHFGDGTRLSIL.